Listed below are T cell receptor beta chains from one sample, sequenced in a study of blood T cell repertoires in COVID-19. Method: immunoSEQ multiplex PCR; TCRdb's copy keeps in-frame clones and lacks some. The table records 68,000 or so clones, approximately 79% of them present only once. Sequencing was carried out using peripheral blood. These receptors were taken from a human donor in a cohort sampled during active COVID-19. The CDR3 runs from the conserved cysteine through the conserved F or W. D genes are given only for firm matches. The size entry is marked missing in some rows and otherwise reads once, few, many or a size class.

cdr3_nt	cdr3_aa	v_call	d_call	clone_size	j_call	cdr3_length
TGTGCCAGCAGTTCCGCAGGGGGTGGAAACACCATATATTTT	CASSSAGGGNTIYF	TRBV6-5	TRBD1	-	TRBJ1-3	14
TGTGCCAGCAGCTTAGCTAATGAGCAGTTCTTC	CASSLANEQFF	TRBV11-3	-	-	TRBJ2-1	11
TGCGCCAGCAGCTTGGGGCAGGGCTGGGGGAACACTGAAGCTTTCTTT	CASSLGQGWGNTEAFF	TRBV5-1	-	-	TRBJ1-1	16
TGTGCCAGCATGAAGTGGAGGGCGGGAACTGAAGCTTTCTTT	CASMKWRAGTEAFF	TRBV21-1	-	-	TRBJ1-1	14
TGTGCCAGTCAAAGCACAGATACGCAGTATTTT	CASQSTDTQYF	TRBV6-5	-	-	TRBJ2-3	11
TGTGCCAGCTCACCCTCGTCTAGCAATCAGCCCCAGCATTTT	CASSPSSSNQPQHF	TRBV18	-	once	TRBJ1-5	14
TGTGCCAGCAGTTTATCCGGGGGGGCAAAAAAACTGTTTTTT	CASSLSGGAKKLFF	TRBV28	-	once	TRBJ1-4	14
TGTGCCAGCAGCGCTTCGGGACAGGGGACAGATACGCAGTATTTT	CASSASGQGTDTQYF	TRBV6-4	TRBD1	-	TRBJ2-3	15
TGCGCCAGCAGCCAAGAGTATCAGGGACTAGCGGGAGAATCCGAGACCCAGTACTTC	CASSQEYQGLAGESETQYF	TRBV4-1	TRBD2	once	TRBJ2-5	19
TGTGCCAGCAGTCAAGGTTTAGAGCAGTACTTC	CASSQGLEQYF	TRBV3-1/TRBV3-2	-	-	TRBJ2-7	11
TGTGCCAGCAGTGCCCGCGGGACAGGGGGGGCTGAGCAGTTCTTC	CASSARGTGGAEQFF	TRBV27	TRBD1	-	TRBJ2-1	15
TGTGCCAGCAGCTCACTCAGGGTCACTGAAGCTTTCTTT	CASSSLRVTEAFF	TRBV11-2	-	-	TRBJ1-1	13
TGTGCCAGCAGCTTAAACGGTCTAAGTTCCTACAATGAGCAGTTCTTC	CASSLNGLSSYNEQFF	TRBV7-3	-	few	TRBJ2-1	16
TGTGCCAGCAGCCCTCAGACTAGCGGTCGGGCCGAGCAGTACTTC	CASSPQTSGRAEQYF	TRBV14	TRBD2	few	TRBJ2-7	15
TGTGCCACAAAAACTAGCGGGAACCCGTCAGACGAGCAGTACTTC	CATKTSGNPSDEQYF	TRBV15	TRBD2	-	TRBJ2-7	15
TGTGCCAGCAGCCATTCTAGAGATATAAGACGGGAGACCCAGTACTTC	CASSHSRDIRRETQYF	TRBV3-1/TRBV3-2	-	-	TRBJ2-5	16
TGTGCCTGGACGAGGCGGGAGAATGAGCAGTTCTTC	CAWTRRENEQFF	TRBV30	TRBD2	-	TRBJ2-1	12
TGTGCCAGCAGAACTCTTCCCGGGACAGATGGCTACACCTTC	CASRTLPGTDGYTF	TRBV11-2	TRBD1	-	TRBJ1-2	14
TGTGCCAGCAGTTACGGACAGGGTAGCTCACCCCTCCACTTT	CASSYGQGSSPLHF	TRBV7-2	TRBD1	-	TRBJ1-6	14
TGTGCCAGCAGCTTAGGGTCGCAGGGCGAGCAGTACTTC	CASSLGSQGEQYF	TRBV7-9	-	medium-sized	TRBJ2-7	13
TGTGCTAGTAGTTTACCGCCGAGGGAGACCCAGTACTTC	CASSLPPRETQYF	TRBV12-5	-	-	TRBJ2-5	13
TGTGCCAGCAGCGCGGCAGGGTACAATGCCAAAAACATTCAGTACTTC	CASSAAGYNAKNIQYF	TRBV27	-	-	TRBJ2-4	16
TGTGCCAGCTCACCATCAAGCGACTTTTATGGCTACACCTTC	CASSPSSDFYGYTF	TRBV18	-	-	TRBJ1-2	14
TGTGCCAGCAGGCCGGGGGCTAGCGGTTCAAATGAGCAGTTCTTC	CASRPGASGSNEQFF	TRBV5-4	-	-	TRBJ2-1	15
TGTGCCTGGAGTGTCGGGGGGCGCTCCTATAATTCACCCCTCCACTTT	CAWSVGGRSYNSPLHF	TRBV30	-	-	TRBJ1-6	16
TGTGCCAGCAGCCAAGGGACACCCCAAGGTGAAAAACTGTTTTTT	CASSQGTPQGEKLFF	TRBV4-2	-	-	TRBJ1-4	15
TGCGCCAGCAGTGAAGTTAAAGCGGGAGCGAGCGGGGAGCTGTTTTTT	CASSEVKAGASGELFF	TRBV10-1	TRBD2	-	TRBJ2-2	16
TGTGCCAGCAGCTCGGTCGGTCGCTCCTACGAGCAGTACTTC	CASSSVGRSYEQYF	TRBV5-5	-	-	TRBJ2-7	14
TGTGCCAGCAGCTTTCGGACAGATAACTATGGCTACACCTTC	CASSFRTDNYGYTF	TRBV4-2	-	-	TRBJ1-2	14
TGTGCCAGCAGCTTAGATGCAGGGATGAGCTATGGCTACACCTTC	CASSLDAGMSYGYTF	TRBV11-2	-	-	TRBJ1-2	15
TGTGCCAGCAGTTTGATAAGCGACACTGAAGCTTTCTTT	CASSLISDTEAFF	TRBV28	-	-	TRBJ1-1	13
TGTGCCAGCTCACCCTTGACAGCCGTTGCAACTAATGAAAAACTGTTTTTT	CASSPLTAVATNEKLFF	TRBV18	-	-	TRBJ1-4	17
TGCGCCAGCAGCTTGGACAGGGGAGATACCGGGGAGCTGTTTTTT	CASSLDRGDTGELFF	TRBV5-1	TRBD1	once	TRBJ2-2	15
TGCGCCAGCAGTGACGTGAATGAGCAGTTCTTC	CASSDVNEQFF	TRBV10-1	-	-	TRBJ2-1	11
TGTGCCAGCAGAGCCCGAGGGTTAGGTGAAAAACTGTTTTTT	CASRARGLGEKLFF	TRBV28	-	-	TRBJ1-4	14
TGTGCCAGCAGCCCCGGGACAGGCGACACCTATGGCTACACCTTC	CASSPGTGDTYGYTF	TRBV7-6	TRBD1	-	TRBJ1-2	15
TGTGCCAGCCGCCTGGGAGGGCGGGAGAGGAACGAGCAGTACTTC	CASRLGGRERNEQYF	TRBV6-5	TRBD2	-	TRBJ2-7	15
TGTGCCAGCAGTAGGACAGGGGGCTACGACCAACTGTTTTTT	CASSRTGGYDQLFF	TRBV6-2/TRBV6-3	TRBD1	-	TRBJ1-4	14
TGTGCCAGCAGTGGTAGGAGCGGGAGGGGCGAGCAGTTCTTC	CASSGRSGRGEQFF	TRBV28	TRBD2	-	TRBJ2-1	14
TGTGCCAGCAGTCACCTCGTGGGAGGGGTTGAGACCCAGTACTTC	CASSHLVGGVETQYF	TRBV7-9	TRBD2	-	TRBJ2-5	15
TGTGCCACCAGTGACCCCAGGACTAGCGGGAGGGCCGGTGAGCAGTTCTTC	CATSDPRTSGRAGEQFF	TRBV24-1	TRBD2	once	TRBJ2-1	17
TGCGCCAGCAGCTTGGTGTACAGGGCATCCTACGAGCAGTACTTC	CASSLVYRASYEQYF	TRBV5-1	-	few	TRBJ2-7	15
TGTGCCAGCAGGGTCGCGGGGAGAACAGATACGCAGTATTTT	CASRVAGRTDTQYF	TRBV7-9	-	-	TRBJ2-3	14
TGTGCCAGCTCACCACCGATTTCACGGGAGTCCTACGAGCAGTACTTC	CASSPPISRESYEQYF	TRBV18	-	-	TRBJ2-7	16
TGTGCCAGCGGGCCGGGGGTAGGGACCCAGTACTTC	CASGPGVGTQYF	TRBV2	-	-	TRBJ2-5	12
TGTGCCAGCAGTTACTCGATGGGGGGCTCTGGAAACACCATATATTTT	CASSYSMGGSGNTIYF	TRBV6-5	-	-	TRBJ1-3	16
TGTGCCAGCAGCTTAGGGGGACAGGGATTCTACTATGGCTACACCTTC	CASSLGGQGFYYGYTF	TRBV7-2	TRBD1	-	TRBJ1-2	16
TGTGCCAGCGGACAGGAGTCTGGAAACACCATATATTTT	CASGQESGNTIYF	TRBV9	TRBD1	few	TRBJ1-3	13
TGTGCCACCGGGACTAGCGGCACAGATACGCAGTATTTT	CATGTSGTDTQYF	TRBV19	TRBD2	-	TRBJ2-3	13
TGTGCCAGCAGGCGCGGGACAGGTTATGGCTACACCTTC	CASRRGTGYGYTF	TRBV12-3/TRBV12-4	TRBD1	-	TRBJ1-2	13
TGTGCCAGCAGCCTCCTAGGCCCTGTTGAGCAGTTCTTC	CASSLLGPVEQFF	TRBV7-9	-	many	TRBJ2-1	13
TGTGCCAGCACCTCGACAGGGGGGAGCTCCTACGAGCAGTACTTC	CASTSTGGSSYEQYF	TRBV3-1/TRBV3-2	TRBD1	few	TRBJ2-7	15
TGTGCCAGCAGCCAGACAGGGGTGGGGGAAAAACTGTTTTTT	CASSQTGVGEKLFF	TRBV13	TRBD1	-	TRBJ1-4	14
TGTGCCAGCAGCTATTCACGGGGAGAGACCCAGTACTTC	CASSYSRGETQYF	TRBV7-2	-	-	TRBJ2-5	13
TGTGCCAGCAGCCCCACCACGGGCTCTGGAAACACCATATATTTT	CASSPTTGSGNTIYF	TRBV6-5	-	-	TRBJ1-3	15
TGTGCCAGCAGTTTATCGGCCCTTCGGGGGGACCCCCAGTACTTC	CASSLSALRGDPQYF	TRBV27	TRBD2	-	TRBJ2-5	15